One and the same sample provided the 18 T cell receptor beta chains below, sequenced in a study of CD8 T cells in ankylosing spondylitis. Study-wide results and caveats: Within ankylosing spondylitis blood, a TCR beta motif made up of seven to nine highly homologous variants appeared to be characteristic.

No cognate antigen is known for these TCRs. TCRdb re-called the 5' RACE reads with MiXCR, one entry per CDR3 protein. The repertoire has fewer than 550,000 distinct CDR3 sequences, approximately 5% of them found once; the top ten carry 3% to 4.5%. The specimen sequenced was blood, either unsorted or a sorted T cell fraction (not recorded which). Receptors were obtained from a male donor with ankylosing spondylitis.

This clonotype was observed at least ten times. The chain employs TRBV6-5 and TRBJ1-1, with a possible D match to TRBD1 (6 bases). The CDR3 is made up of 15 amino acids. V lost 2 bases and J lost 0, with 10 bases in between. CDR1 is MNHEY and CDR2 is SVGAGI in the germline V gene. The CDR3, as DNA: TGTGCCAGCAGTTACAGGGGGATAATGAACACTGAAGCTTTCTTT. Its protein is CASSYRGIMNTEAFF.

This clonotype was seen at least ten times. This chain links TRBV29-1 with TRBJ2-3, with D perhaps matching TRBD2 (6 bases). Germline values: CDR1 SQVTM, CDR2 ANQGSEA. The length of the CDR3 is 10 residues. Trimming stripped 4 bases from V and 10 bases from J, with 9 bases between. The CDR3 DNA sequence: TGCAGCGTTGTTGCGGGATCGCAGTATTTT. It codes for CSVVAGSQYF.

The chain joins TRBV13 to TRBJ2-1; 12 positions match TRBD2. V dropped 5 bases and J dropped 4; count of bases not matched to a gene: 9. The CDR3 runs to 17 residues. Germline V gene sequence: CDR1 PRHDT, CDR2 FYEKMQ (reference sequence). This chain's CDR3 is CASSARTSGAKYNEQFF. The DNA of the CDR3 is TGTGCCAGCAGCGCCCGGACTAGCGGGGCAAAATACAATGAGCAGTTCTTC.

This clonotype has at least ten counts. The rearrangement uses TRBV20-1 and TRBJ1-1, with TRBD1 matching 12 bases. The V gene's germline CDR1 is DFQATT and CDR2 SNEGSKA (reference sequence). CDR3 length: 15 amino acids. The V segment lost 6 bases and the J segment 5 bases; nucleotides outside the gene matches: 10. Written as DNA, the CDR3 is TGCAGTGCCCGGGACAGGGGGCGAGGGTGGACTGAAGCTTTCTTT. It encodes CSARDRGRGWTEAFF.

In this sample, this clonotype turned up many times. V is TRBV29-1 and J is TRBJ2-5; 13 nucleotides agree with TRBD2. V gave up 6 bases and J gave up 5 bases; unmatched junction bases: 3. CDR1 and CDR2 from the germline V gene are SQVTM and ANQGSEA. The CDR3 is 13 amino acids. CDR3 bases: TGCAGCGTCACGGGACTAGCGGGGGAGACCCAGTACTTC. Amino acids: CSVTGLAGETQYF.

This clonotype was picked up many times. J is TRBJ2-1 and V is TRBV20-1; TRBD2 matches 7 bases. The CDR3 covers 13 residues. V dropped 3 bases and J dropped 2; count of bases not matched to a gene: 1. The germline CDR1 and CDR2 sequences are DFQATT and SNEGSKA (reference sequence). This chain's CDR3 is CSASGRTYNEQFF. The CDR3 DNA reads TGCAGTGCTAGCGGGAGGACCTACAATGAGCAGTTCTTC.

In this sample, this clonotype turned up many times. The chain has TRBV12-3 or TRBV12-4 and TRBJ1-1; 7 nucleotides align to TRBD1. V gave up 4 bases and J gave up 2 bases; unmatched junction bases: 4. This CDR3 comprises 14 residues. The CDR3 coding sequence is TGTGCCAGCAGTTACAGGGGTGGTAACACTGAAGCTTTCTTT. This codes for CASSYRGGNTEAFF.

In its sample, this clonotype was seen a few times. V and J are TRBV30 and TRBJ2-7; D remains unclear. The ends were cut back, 3 bases at V and 1 base at J, with 16 bases in the middle. The CDR3 has 15 residues. Per germline, CDR1 GTSNPN and CDR2 SVGIG (reference sequence). Here the CDR3 reads CAWRGDEDGSYEQYF. The CDR3 DNA sequence: TGTGCCTGGAGGGGCGACGAGGATGGTTCCTACGAGCAGTACTTC.

The table lists this clonotype with many counts. The chain is built from TRBV7-6 and TRBJ2-5; a weak D match, TRBD1 (6 bases). Germline V lookup: CDR1 SGHVS, CDR2 FNYEAQ. This CDR3 is built from 14 residues. Trimming removed 6 bases from V and 1 base from J, with 12 bases in between. CDR3: CASSRLDSQETQYF. The CDR3 nucleotides read TGTGCCAGCAGTCGACTGGACAGCCAAGAGACCCAGTACTTC. The full variable domain, with the rest looked up from reference TRBV7-6 and TRBJ2-5, is GAGVSQSPRYKVTKRGQDVALRCDPISGHVSLYWYRQALGQGPEFLTYFNYEAQQDKSGLPNDRFSAERPEGSISTLTIQRTEQRDSAMYRCASSRLDSQETQYFGPGTRLLVL.

This clonotype has only a few counts. This chain links TRBV7-9 with TRBJ2-1, with 8 bases identical to TRBD2. CDR3 length equals 16 residues. The germline V gene has CDR1 SEHNR and CDR2 FQNEAQ (reference sequence). V trimming: 4 bases; J trimming: 2 bases; junction bases outside the gene matches: 7. The CDR3 nucleotides read TGTGCCAGCAGCTCCCCCACGCGGGAGGCCTACAATGAGCAGTTCTTC. Amino acids: CASSSPTREAYNEQFF.

The V gene is TRBV7-6, the J gene TRBJ2-2; D is uncertain. The CDR3 has 15 amino acids. Trimming pared 5 bases from V and 2 bases from J, leaving 12 bases between. Germline V gene sequence: CDR1 SGHVS, CDR2 FNYEAQ. CDR3 in DNA: TGTGCCAGCAGCCTTTCCCCCGTCAACACCGGGGAGCTGTTTTTT. Translating it yields CASSLSPVNTGELFF.

Many counts were recorded for this clonotype. This chain links TRBV5-1 with TRBJ2-1, with 9 nucleotides matching TRBD1. The CDR3 consists of 15 residues. J was trimmed by 8 bases and V by 1 base; bases with no gene match: 7. Germline V gene lookup returns CDR1 SGHRS and CDR2 YFSETQ. The CDR3 protein is CASSLLGGTGHEQFF. The CDR3 nucleotides read TGCGCCAGCAGCTTGCTCGGAGGGACAGGGCATGAGCAGTTCTTC. Filled out from reference TRBV5-1 and TRBJ2-1, the complete variable domain reads KAGVTQTPRYLIKTRGQQVTLSCSPISGHRSVSWYQQTPGQGLQFLFEYFSETQRNKGNFPGRFSGRQFSNSRSEMNVSTLELGDSALYLCASSLLGGTGHEQFFGPGTRLTVL.

This clonotype was picked up many times. The chain links TRBV10-3 to TRBJ2-1; no reliable D call. V shed 4 bases and J shed 4 bases, with 5 bases lying between them. The V gene's germline CDR1 is ENHRY and CDR2 SYGVKD. CDR3 length equals 12 residues. The CDR3 sequence: CAISVGYNEQFF. The CDR3 nucleotides are TGTGCCATCAGTGTTGGATACAATGAGCAGTTCTTC.

At least ten counts were recorded for this clonotype. The rearrangement joins TRBV28 to TRBJ2-7; 8 nucleotides agree with TRBD1. The CDR3 sequence is 15 residues long. J gave up 3 bases and V 3 bases, and 7 bases lay outside the gene matches. In germline, CDR1 is MDHEN, CDR2 SYDVKM. CDR3 nucleotide sequence: TGTGCCAGCAGTTTTACCGGGACAGGTATCTACGAGCAGTACTTC. This codes for CASSFTGTGIYEQYF.

This clonotype was found many times. The V gene is TRBV7-9, the J gene TRBJ1-1; D perhaps matches TRBD1 (5 bases). The CDR3 has 13 amino acids. Trimming removed 6 bases at V and 6 bases at J, with 14 bases between. The germline V gene encodes CDR1 SEHNR and CDR2 FQNEAQ (reference sequence). The CDR3 DNA sequence: TGTGCCAGCAGACTGGGGGGAAATTCTGAAGCTTTCTTT. Translated: CASRLGGNSEAFF.

This clonotype was counted ten times or more. The chain combines TRBV5-6 with TRBJ2-1; 11 bases line up with TRBD2. The germline V gene encodes CDR1 SGHDT and CDR2 YYEEEE. The CDR3 covers 16 residues. The ends lost 4 bases at V and 9 bases at J; junction bases unmatched: 12. The CDR3 sequence is CASSGRLAGTLGEQFF. The CDR3 nucleotides read TGTGCCAGCAGCGGCCGACTAGCGGGAACGCTGGGTGAGCAGTTCTTC.

This clonotype was seen ten or more times. This sequence joins TRBV7-2 and TRBJ1-1; TRBD1 might be the D (6 bases). The ends were cut back, 0 bases at V and 7 bases at J, with 9 bases in the middle. The CDR3 extends over 13 amino acids. Germline V CDR1 and CDR2: SGHTA, FQGNSA. The CDR3: CASSLATGYEAFF. In DNA form, the CDR3 reads TGTGCCAGCAGCTTAGCGACAGGCTATGAAGCTTTCTTT.

In this sample, this clonotype turned up many times. The chain recombines TRBV5-6 with TRBJ2-5; 9 bases are a match to TRBD2. Germline trimming cut 0 bases from V and 9 bases from J; bases unmatched to any gene: 6. Germline CDR1 is SGHDT and CDR2 is YYEEEE. The CDR3 runs 14 residues. Here the CDR3 reads CASSLAGTSFPQYF. The CDR3 nucleotides read TGTGCCAGCAGCTTGGCCGGGACTAGCTTTCCCCAGTACTTC.